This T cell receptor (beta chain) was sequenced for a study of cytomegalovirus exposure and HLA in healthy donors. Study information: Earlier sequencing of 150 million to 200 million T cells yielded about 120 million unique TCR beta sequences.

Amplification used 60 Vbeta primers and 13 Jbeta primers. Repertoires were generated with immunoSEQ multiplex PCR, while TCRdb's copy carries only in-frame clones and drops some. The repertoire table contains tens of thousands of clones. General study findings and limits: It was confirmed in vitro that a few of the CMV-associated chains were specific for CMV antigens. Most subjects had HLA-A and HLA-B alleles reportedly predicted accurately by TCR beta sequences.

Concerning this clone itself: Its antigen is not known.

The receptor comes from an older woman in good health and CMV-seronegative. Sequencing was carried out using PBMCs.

The chain's CDR3 is CAWSVAADEQYF. CDR3 nucleotide sequence: TGTGCCTGGAGTGTGGCAGCGGACGAGCAGTACTTC. The rearrangement uses TRBV30 and TRBJ2-7; D is perhaps TRBD2 (5 bases). The germline CDR1 and CDR2 sequences are GTSNPN and SVGIG (reference sequence). This CDR3 comprises 12 residues. The V end lost 0 bases, the J end lost 5 bases, and 8 bases lay between the germline ends.